Listed here is a single T cell receptor (beta chain). The antigen remains unidentified. This entry comes from a study of OX40 agonist ivuxolimab in advanced cancers. Study-wide results and limits: CD4+ T cells averaged fewer expanded clones than CD8+ T cells.

Losses at the gene ends were 4 bases for V and 8 bases for J; bases not matched to a gene: 26. The CDR3 covers 20 residues. Germline V gene sequence: CDR1 MDHEN, CDR2 SYDVKM. The table came from immunoSEQ multiplex PCR; TCRdb's copy has only in-frame clones and leaves some out. This table has roughly 90,000 clones, roughly 93% appearing once. The genes are TRBV28 and TRBJ2-1; 7 positions agree with TRBD2. Here the sequenced sample was CD4+ or CD8+ T cells sorted from blood, taken in a trial of the OX40 agonist ivuxolimab. The sequence was obtained from an adult with an advanced solid tumor such as melanoma, head and neck, liver or kidney cancer. The CDR3 DNA sequence: TGTGCCAGCAGTTCCACCAGGTCCTTCTCGAGGGCGGGAGTCTTCGATGAGCAGTTCTTC. Its protein product is CASSSTRSFSRAGVFDEQFF. The whole variable domain, remainder taken from reference TRBV28 and TRBJ2-1, is DVKVTQSSRYLVKRTGEKVFLECVQDMDHENMFWYRQDPGLGLRLIYFSYDVKMKEKGDIPEGYSVSREKKERFSLILESASTNQTSMYLCASSSTRSFSRAGVFDEQFFGPGTRLTVL.